The 7 T cell receptor beta chains below come from one sample, sequenced in a study of T cells in Graves' hyperthyroidism and ophthalmopathy. There were TCR beta CDR3 regions amplified from RNA transcripts. A set of HTBI primers served as the primers for a first-round RT-PCR of the TCR CDR3. MiXCR was run by TCRdb on the multiplex PCR reads, yielding one entry per CDR3 protein. This repertoire shows about 130,000 distinct CDR3 sequences, less than 25% found once; its top ten account for more than 60%. Sequencing was carried out using blood. These receptors were collected from a woman between 50 and 59 years old with Graves' hyperthyroidism that later progressed to Graves' ophthalmopathy.

The chain recombines TRBV5-1 with TRBJ1-2; D is unresolved. The CDR3 extends over 18 amino acids. CDR1 is SGHRS and CDR2 is YFSETQ in the germline V gene. The ends were cut back, 1 base at V and 6 bases at J, with 25 bases in the middle. The CDR3 protein is CASSLRAQVGWSVDGYTF. For the CDR3, the DNA is TGCGCCAGCAGCTTGCGGGCCCAAGTCGGGTGGTCGGTGGATGGCTACACCTTC.

This clonotype was counted between two and nine times. The V call is TRBV20-1, the J call TRBJ2-2; 9 nucleotides agree with TRBD1. Per the germline V gene, CDR1 is DFQATT and CDR2 is SNEGSKA (reference sequence). Unmatched junction bases numbered 2, after V lost 2 bases and J lost 4 bases. The CDR3 is 14 amino acids. CDR3 residues: CSARTGGVTGELFF. The CDR3 bases are TGCAGTGCTAGAACAGGGGGCGTCACCGGGGAGCTGTTTTTT.

This clonotype was seen just once. This may arise from a read error, as a much more abundant clone is one base away. The chain recombines TRBV28 with TRBJ1-1; D may be TRBD1 (5 bases). Trimming stripped 7 bases from V and 6 bases from J, with 21 bases between. In germline, CDR1 is MDHEN, CDR2 SYDVKM. This CDR3 region has 15 residues. CDR3 in amino acids: CASTLGGRRQSEAFF. CDR3 DNA: TGTGCCAGCACCCTCGGGGGGAGAAGACAGTCTGAAGCTTTCTTT.

This clonotype was seen a few times. This chain's CDR3 is CASSERRTAFTGELFF. The CDR3 region has the DNA TGCGCCAGCAGTGAGAGGAGGACTGCCTTCACCGGGGAGCTGTTTTTT. The chain couples TRBV10-1 to TRBJ2-2, with TRBD2 as a possible D gene (5 bases). Germline values: CDR1 WNHNN, CDR2 SYGVQD (reference sequence). The CDR3 sequence is 16 residues long. V shed 2 bases and J shed 4 bases, with 14 bases lying between them.

With regard to this clonotype: This may stem from a read error, because a much larger clone lies one nucleotide away. The chain uses TRBV2 and TRBJ1-1; a weak D match, TRBD1 (6 bases). This CDR3 contains 14 residues. CDR1 and CDR2 (germline): SNHLY, FYNNEI. The V and J ends lost 7 bases and 0 bases respectively, with 12 bases between them. CDR3: CASTYGGLNTEAFF. In DNA, the CDR3 is TGTGCCAGCACATACGGGGGGCTGAACACTGAAGCTTTCTTT. Complete variable domain (other parts from reference TRBV2 and TRBJ1-1): EPEVTQTPSHQVTQMGQEVILRCVPISNHLYFYWYRQILGQKVEFLVSFYNNEISEKSEIFDDQFSVERPDGSNFTLKIRSTKLEDSAMYFCASTYGGLNTEAFFGQGTRLTVV.

This clonotype was counted only a few times. V and J are TRBV30 and TRBJ1-1, with D maybe TRBD1 (5 bases). V lost 1 base and J lost 7, with 13 bases in between. The CDR3 consists of 13 residues. Germline-derived CDR1 and CDR2 are GTSNPN and SVGIG (reference sequence). Here the CDR3 reads CAWSAGDVREAFF. The CDR3 region has the DNA TGTGCCTGGAGTGCGGGGGACGTACGTGAAGCTTTCTTT.

The chain employs TRBV12-3 or TRBV12-4 and TRBJ2-3; D is uncertain. Trimming took off 2 bases at V and 0 bases at J, with 6 bases between the two ends. The CDR3 totals 14 residues. The DNA of the CDR3 is TGTGCCAGCAGTTTAAAGACTAGCACAGATACGCAGTATTTT. As protein: CASSLKTSTDTQYF.